This T cell receptor (beta chain) was sequenced during a study of CD8 T cells in Susac syndrome. This clonotype was seen a few times. About 0.5 to 1 ug RNA was reverse transcribed with random hexamers. It was immunoSEQ multiplex PCR that amplified TCR beta CDR3 across 54 Vbeta and 13 Jbeta. TCRdb itself ran the immunoSEQ multiplex PCR reads through MiXCR, one entry per CDR3 protein. The repertoire has 150,000 to 200,000 distinct CDR3 sequences, roughly 95% of them found once; the top ten carry roughly 0.13%. The CDR3 is 15 amino acids. Germline V lookup: CDR1 SGHNT, CDR2 YYREEE (reference sequence). V was clipped by 3 bases and J by 6 bases; unmatched bases: 4. Sequencing of TCR beta was performed on blood CD8+ and CD4+ T cells. Both CD4+ and CD8+ T cells were negatively isolated, and TEMRA cells underwent FACS enrichment.

This receptor was obtained from a human donor in good health. The rearrangement joins TRBV5-4 to TRBJ2-3; 13 positions agree with TRBD2. The sample consisted of CD4+ T cells from PBMCs. The CDR3 DNA follows: TGTGCCAGCAGCTGGACTAGCGGGGGTGTGGATACGCAGTATTTT. It yields the protein CASSWTSGGVDTQYF. Together with reference TRBV5-4 and TRBJ2-3, the CDR3 gives the full variable domain: ETGVTQSPTHLIKTRGQQVTLRCSSQSGHNTVSWYQQALGQGPQFIFQYYREEENGRGNFPPRFSGLQFPNYSSELNVNALELDDSALYLCASSWTSGGVDTQYFGPGTRLTVL.